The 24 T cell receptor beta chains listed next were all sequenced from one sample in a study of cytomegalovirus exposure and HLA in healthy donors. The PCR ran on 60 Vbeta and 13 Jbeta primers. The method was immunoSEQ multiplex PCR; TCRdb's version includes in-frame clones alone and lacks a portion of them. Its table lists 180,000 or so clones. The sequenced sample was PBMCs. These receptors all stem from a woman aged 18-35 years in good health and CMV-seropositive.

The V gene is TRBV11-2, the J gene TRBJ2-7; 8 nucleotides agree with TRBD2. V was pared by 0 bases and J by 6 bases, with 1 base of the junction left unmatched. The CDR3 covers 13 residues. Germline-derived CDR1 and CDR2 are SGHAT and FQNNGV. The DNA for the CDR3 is TGTGCCAGCAGCTTAGAGGCGGGAGGCGAGCAGTACTTC. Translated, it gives CASSLEAGGEQYF. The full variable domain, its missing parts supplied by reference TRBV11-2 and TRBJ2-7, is EAGVAQSPRYKIIEKRQSVAFWCNPISGHATLYWYQQILGQGPKLLIQFQNNGVVDDSQLPKDRFSAERLKGVDSTLKIQPAKLEDSAVYLCASSLEAGGEQYFGPGTRLTVT.

The CDR3 region has the DNA TGTGCCAGCAGTGACGTAGGTTCAGCTAGTGAAAAACTGTTTTTT. This codes for CASSDVGSASEKLFF. The chain has TRBV2 and TRBJ1-4, with D uncertain. In germline, CDR1 is SNHLY, CDR2 FYNNEI. V lost 3 bases to trimming and J lost 7 bases, with 15 bases between them. This CDR3 is built from 15 residues.

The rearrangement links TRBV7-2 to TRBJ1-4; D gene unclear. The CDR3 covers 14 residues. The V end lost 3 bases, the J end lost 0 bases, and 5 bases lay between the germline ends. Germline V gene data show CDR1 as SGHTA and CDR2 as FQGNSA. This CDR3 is CASSLRPTNEKLFF. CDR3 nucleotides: TGTGCCAGCAGCTTGAGGCCAACTAATGAAAAACTGTTTTTT.

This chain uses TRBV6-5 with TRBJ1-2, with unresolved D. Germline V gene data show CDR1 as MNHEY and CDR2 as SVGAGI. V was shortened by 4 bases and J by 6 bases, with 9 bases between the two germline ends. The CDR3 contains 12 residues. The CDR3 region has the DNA TGTGCCAGCAGTTCGAACATGAATGGCTACACCTTC. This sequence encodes CASSSNMNGYTF.

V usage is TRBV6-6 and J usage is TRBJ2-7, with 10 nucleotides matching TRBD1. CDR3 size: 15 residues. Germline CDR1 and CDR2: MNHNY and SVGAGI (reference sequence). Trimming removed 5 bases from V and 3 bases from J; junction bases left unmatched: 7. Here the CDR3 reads CASSEPGQGRYEQYF. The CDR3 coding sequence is TGTGCCAGCAGTGAGCCGGGACAGGGGCGCTACGAGCAGTACTTC.

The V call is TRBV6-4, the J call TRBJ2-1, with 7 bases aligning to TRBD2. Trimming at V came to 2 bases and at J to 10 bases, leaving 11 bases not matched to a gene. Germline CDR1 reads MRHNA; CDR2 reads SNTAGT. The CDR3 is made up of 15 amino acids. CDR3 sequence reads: CASSDGLGRIGEQFF. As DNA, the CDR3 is TGTGCCAGCAGTGACGGACTAGGCCGGATTGGGGAGCAGTTCTTC.

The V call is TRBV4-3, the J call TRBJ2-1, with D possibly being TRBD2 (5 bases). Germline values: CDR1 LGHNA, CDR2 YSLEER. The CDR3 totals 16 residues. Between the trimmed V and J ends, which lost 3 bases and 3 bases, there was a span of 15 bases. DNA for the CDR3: TGCGCCAGCAGCCATGATAGTAGAGGGTTCTACAATGAGCAGTTCTTC. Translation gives CASSHDSRGFYNEQFF.

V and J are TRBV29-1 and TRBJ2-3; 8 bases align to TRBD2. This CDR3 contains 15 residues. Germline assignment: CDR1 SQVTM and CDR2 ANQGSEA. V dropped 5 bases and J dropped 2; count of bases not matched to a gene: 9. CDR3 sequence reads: CSVLLAVGATDTQYF. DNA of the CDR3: TGCAGCGTTCTACTAGCGGTGGGAGCCACAGATACGCAGTATTTT.

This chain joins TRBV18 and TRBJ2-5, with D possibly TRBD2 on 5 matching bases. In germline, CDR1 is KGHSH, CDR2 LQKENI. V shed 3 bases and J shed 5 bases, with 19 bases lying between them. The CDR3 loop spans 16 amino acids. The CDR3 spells CASSPLLGSGRETQYF. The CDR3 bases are TGTGCCAGCTCACCCTTGCTGGGGAGTGGTAGGGAGACCCAGTACTTC.

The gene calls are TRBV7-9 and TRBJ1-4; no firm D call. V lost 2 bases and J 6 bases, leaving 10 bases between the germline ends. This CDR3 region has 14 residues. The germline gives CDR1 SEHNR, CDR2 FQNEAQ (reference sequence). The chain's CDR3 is CASSLSVRDEKLFF. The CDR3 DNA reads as TGTGCCAGCAGCTTATCCGTTCGTGATGAAAAACTGTTTTTT.

In DNA, the CDR3 is TGTGCCAGCAAAGTCGCAGGGGGTTTTCTTGAGCAGTTCTTC. This sequence encodes CASKVAGGFLEQFF. This sequence joins TRBV6-6 and TRBJ2-1, with 7 bases fitting TRBD1. CDR3 length: 14 residues. Germline assignment: CDR1 MNHNY and CDR2 SVGAGI (reference sequence). J lost 9 bases, V lost 7 bases, and 12 bases had no gene match.

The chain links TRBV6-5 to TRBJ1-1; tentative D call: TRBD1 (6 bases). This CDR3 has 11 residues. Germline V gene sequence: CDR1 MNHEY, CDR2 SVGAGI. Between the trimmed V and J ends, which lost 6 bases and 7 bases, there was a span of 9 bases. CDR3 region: CASRVQGEAFF. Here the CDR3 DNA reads TGTGCCAGCAGAGTACAGGGTGAAGCTTTCTTT.

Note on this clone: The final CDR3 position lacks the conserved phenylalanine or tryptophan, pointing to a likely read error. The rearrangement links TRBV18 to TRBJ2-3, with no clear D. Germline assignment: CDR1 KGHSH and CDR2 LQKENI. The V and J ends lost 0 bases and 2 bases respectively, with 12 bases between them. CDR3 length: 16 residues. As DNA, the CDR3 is TGTGCCAGCTCACCACCTACAGCCGTACACACAGATACGCAGTATCTT. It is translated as CASSPPTAVHTDTQYL.

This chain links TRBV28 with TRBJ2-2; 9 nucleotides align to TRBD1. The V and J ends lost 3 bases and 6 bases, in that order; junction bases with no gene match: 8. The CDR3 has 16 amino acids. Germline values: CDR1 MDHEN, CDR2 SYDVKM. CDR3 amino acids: CASSLGGQGQAGELFF. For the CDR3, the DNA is TGTGCCAGCAGTTTGGGAGGACAGGGGCAGGCCGGGGAGCTGTTTTTT.

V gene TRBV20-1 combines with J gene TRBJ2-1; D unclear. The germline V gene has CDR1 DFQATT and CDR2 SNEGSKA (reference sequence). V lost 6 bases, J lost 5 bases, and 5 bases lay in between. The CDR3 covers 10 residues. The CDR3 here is CSALHNEQFF. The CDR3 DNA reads TGCAGTGCCCTTCACAATGAGCAGTTCTTC.

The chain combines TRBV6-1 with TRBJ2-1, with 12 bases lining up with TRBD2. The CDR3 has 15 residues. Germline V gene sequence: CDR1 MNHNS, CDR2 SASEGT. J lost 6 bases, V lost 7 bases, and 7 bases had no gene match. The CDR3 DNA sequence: TGTGCCAGCAATCCCGGGACTAGCGGGTCCAATGAGCAGTTCTTC. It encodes CASNPGTSGSNEQFF.

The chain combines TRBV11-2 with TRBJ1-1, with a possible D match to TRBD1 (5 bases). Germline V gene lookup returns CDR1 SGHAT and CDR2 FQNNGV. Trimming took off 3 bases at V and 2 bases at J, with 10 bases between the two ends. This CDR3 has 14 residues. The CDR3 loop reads CASSFVQGNTEAFF. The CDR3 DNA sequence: TGTGCCAGCAGCTTCGTTCAGGGTAACACTGAAGCTTTCTTT.

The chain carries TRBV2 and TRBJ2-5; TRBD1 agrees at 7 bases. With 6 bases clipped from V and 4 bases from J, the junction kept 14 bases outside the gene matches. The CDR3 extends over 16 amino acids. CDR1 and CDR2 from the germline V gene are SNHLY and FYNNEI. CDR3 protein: CASSQMRQGDRETQYF. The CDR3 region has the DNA TGTGCCAGCAGCCAAATGAGGCAGGGGGATAGAGAGACCCAGTACTTC.

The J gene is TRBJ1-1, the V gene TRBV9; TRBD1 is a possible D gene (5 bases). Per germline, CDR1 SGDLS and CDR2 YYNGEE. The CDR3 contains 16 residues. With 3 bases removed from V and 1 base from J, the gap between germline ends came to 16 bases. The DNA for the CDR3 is TGTGCCAGCAGCGGCCGGGACTCCGGGGCGAACACTGAAGCTTTCTTT. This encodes CASSGRDSGANTEAFF.

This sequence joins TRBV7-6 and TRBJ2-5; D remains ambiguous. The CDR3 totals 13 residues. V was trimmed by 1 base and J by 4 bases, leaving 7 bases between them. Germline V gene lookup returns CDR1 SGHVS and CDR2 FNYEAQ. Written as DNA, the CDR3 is TGTGCCAGCAGCTTAGGGCATGTAGAGACCCAGTACTTC. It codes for CASSLGHVETQYF.

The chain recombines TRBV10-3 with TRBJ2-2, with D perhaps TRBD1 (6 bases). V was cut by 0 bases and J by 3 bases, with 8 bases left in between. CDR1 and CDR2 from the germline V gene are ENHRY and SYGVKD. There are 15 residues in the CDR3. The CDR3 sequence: CAISESTGYTGELFF. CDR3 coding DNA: TGTGCCATCAGTGAGTCTACAGGGTACACCGGGGAGCTGTTTTTT.

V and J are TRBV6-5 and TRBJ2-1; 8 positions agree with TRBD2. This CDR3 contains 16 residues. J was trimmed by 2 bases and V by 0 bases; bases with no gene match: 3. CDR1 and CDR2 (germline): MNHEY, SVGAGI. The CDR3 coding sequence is TGTGCCAGCAGTTACTCAGCGGGAGAGGCCTACAATGAGCAGTTCTTC. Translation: CASSYSAGEAYNEQFF.

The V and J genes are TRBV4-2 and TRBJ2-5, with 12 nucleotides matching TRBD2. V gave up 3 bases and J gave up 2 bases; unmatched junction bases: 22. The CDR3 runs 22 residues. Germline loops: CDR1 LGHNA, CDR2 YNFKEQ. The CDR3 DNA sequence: TGTGCCAGCAGCCAGGACCTGACTAGCGGGAGTTCCCTGCCGACCGGTCAAGAGACCCAGTACTTC. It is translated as CASSQDLTSGSSLPTGQETQYF.

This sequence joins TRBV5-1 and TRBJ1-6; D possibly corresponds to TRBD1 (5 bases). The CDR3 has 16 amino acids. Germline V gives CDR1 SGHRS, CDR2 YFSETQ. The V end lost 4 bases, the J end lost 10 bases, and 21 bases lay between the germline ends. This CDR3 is CASSDGGFRSSSPLHF. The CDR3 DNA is TGCGCCAGCAGCGACGGGGGGTTTAGGTCTTCCTCACCCCTCCACTTT.